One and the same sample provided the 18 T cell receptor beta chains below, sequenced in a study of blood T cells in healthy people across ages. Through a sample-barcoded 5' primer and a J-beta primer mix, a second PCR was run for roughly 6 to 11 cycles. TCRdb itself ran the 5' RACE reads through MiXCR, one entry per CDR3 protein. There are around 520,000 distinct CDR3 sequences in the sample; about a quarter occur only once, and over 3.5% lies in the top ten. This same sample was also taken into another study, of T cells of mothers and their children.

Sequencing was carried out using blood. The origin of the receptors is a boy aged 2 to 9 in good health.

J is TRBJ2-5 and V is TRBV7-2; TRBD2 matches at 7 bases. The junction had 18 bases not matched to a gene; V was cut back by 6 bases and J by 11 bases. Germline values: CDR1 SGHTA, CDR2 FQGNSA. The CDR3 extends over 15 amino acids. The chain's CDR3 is CASRQLGRGDWEQYF. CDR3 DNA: TGTGCCAGCAGGCAACTCGGTCGGGGGGATTGGGAGCAGTACTTC.

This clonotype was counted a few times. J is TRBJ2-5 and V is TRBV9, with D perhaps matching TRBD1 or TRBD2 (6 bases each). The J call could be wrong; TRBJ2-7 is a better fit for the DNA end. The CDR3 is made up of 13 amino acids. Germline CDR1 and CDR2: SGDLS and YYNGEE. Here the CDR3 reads CASSVAGGDEQYF. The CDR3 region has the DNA TGTGCCAGCAGCGTTGCCGGGGGCGACGAGCAGTACTTC.

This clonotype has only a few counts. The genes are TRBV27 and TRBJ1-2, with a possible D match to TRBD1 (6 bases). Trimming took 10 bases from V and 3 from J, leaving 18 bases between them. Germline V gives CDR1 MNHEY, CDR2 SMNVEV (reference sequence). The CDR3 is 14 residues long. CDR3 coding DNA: TGTGCCACCAGCGGGGGCCCGAAGGACTATGGCTACACCTTC. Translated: CATSGGPKDYGYTF.

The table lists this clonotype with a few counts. This CDR3 reads CASSPAGEEKLFF. CDR3 DNA sequence: TGCGCCAGCAGCCCCGCAGGTGAAGAAAAACTGTTTTTT. V is TRBV5-1 and J is TRBJ1-4; D is uncertain. Germline CDR1 is SGHRS and CDR2 is YFSETQ. CDR3 length: 13 amino acids. With 4 bases removed from V and 8 bases from J, the gap between germline ends came to 12 bases.

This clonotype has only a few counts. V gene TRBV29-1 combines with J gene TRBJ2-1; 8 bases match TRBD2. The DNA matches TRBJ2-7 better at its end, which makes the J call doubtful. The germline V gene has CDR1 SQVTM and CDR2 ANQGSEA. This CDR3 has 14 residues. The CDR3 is CSVELAGRFSEQYF. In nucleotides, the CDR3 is TGCAGCGTAGAATTAGCGGGGCGATTTTCGGAGCAGTACTTC.

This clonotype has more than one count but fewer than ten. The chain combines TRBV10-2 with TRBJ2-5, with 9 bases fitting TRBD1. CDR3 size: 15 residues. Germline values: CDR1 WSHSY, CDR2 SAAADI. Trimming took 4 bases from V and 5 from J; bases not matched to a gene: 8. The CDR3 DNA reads TGCGCCAGCAGTGGATCGACAGGGGGGACGGAGACCCAGTACTTC. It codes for CASSGSTGGTETQYF.

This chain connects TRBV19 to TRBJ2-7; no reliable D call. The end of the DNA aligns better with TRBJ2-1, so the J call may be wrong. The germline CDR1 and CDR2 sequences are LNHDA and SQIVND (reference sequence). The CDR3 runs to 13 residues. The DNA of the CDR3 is TGTGCCAGTAGGGTAGGTTTCTACAATGAGCAGTTCTTC. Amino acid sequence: CASRVGFYNEQFF.

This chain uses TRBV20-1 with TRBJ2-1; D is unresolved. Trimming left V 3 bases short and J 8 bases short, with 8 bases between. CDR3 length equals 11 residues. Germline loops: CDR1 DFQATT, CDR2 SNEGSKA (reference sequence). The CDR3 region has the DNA TGCAGTGCTAGCGGCTTCTATGAGCAGTTCTTC. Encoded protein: CSASGFYEQFF.

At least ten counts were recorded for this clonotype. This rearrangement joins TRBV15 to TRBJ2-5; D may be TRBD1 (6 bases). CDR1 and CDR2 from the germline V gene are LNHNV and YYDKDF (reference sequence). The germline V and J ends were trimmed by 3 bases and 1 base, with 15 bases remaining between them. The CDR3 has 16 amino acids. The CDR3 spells CATSRPDSPSQETQYF. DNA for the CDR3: TGTGCCACCAGCAGGCCGGACAGCCCCTCCCAAGAGACCCAGTACTTC.

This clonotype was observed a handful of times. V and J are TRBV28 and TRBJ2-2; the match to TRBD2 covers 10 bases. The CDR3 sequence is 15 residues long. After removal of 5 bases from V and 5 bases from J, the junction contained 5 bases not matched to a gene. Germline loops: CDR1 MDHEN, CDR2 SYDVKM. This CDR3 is CASSQLAGRTGELFF. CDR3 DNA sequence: TGTGCCAGCAGTCAACTAGCGGGAAGGACCGGGGAGCTGTTTTTT.

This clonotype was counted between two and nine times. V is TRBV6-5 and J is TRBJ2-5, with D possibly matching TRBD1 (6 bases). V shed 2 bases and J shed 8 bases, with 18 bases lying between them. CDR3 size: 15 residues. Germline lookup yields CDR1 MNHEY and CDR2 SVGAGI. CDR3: CASSYTFEPRGTQYF. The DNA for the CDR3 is TGTGCCAGCAGTTACACTTTCGAACCCAGGGGAACCCAGTACTTC.

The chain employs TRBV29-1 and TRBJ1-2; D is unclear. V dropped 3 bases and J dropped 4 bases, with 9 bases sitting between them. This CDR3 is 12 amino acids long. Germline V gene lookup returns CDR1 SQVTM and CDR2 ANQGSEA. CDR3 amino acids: CSVEATSYGYTF. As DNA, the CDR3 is TGCAGCGTTGAGGCAACGAGCTATGGCTACACCTTC.

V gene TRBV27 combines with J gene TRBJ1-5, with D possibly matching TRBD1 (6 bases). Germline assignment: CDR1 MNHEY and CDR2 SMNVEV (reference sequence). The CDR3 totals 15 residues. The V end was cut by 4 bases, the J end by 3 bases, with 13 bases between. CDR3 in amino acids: CASSYEGGLNQPQHF. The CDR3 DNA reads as TGTGCCAGCAGTTATGAGGGGGGCCTCAATCAGCCCCAGCATTTT.

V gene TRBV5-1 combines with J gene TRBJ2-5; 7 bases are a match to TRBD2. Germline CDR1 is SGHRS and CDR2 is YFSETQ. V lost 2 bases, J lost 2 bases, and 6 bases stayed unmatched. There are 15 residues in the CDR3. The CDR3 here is CASSFQVAGQETQYF. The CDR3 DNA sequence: TGCGCCAGCAGCTTCCAGGTAGCGGGTCAAGAGACCCAGTACTTC.

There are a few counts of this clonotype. CDR3 region: CASSLRWSGVSTDTQYF. Here the CDR3 DNA reads TGTGCCAGCAGTTTAAGGTGGAGCGGGGTGAGCACAGATACGCAGTATTTT. The chain carries TRBV27 and TRBJ2-3; 7 nucleotides match TRBD2. CDR3 length: 17 amino acids. The V segment lost 2 bases and the J segment 0 bases; nucleotides outside the gene matches: 8. The V gene's germline CDR1 is MNHEY and CDR2 SMNVEV (reference sequence).

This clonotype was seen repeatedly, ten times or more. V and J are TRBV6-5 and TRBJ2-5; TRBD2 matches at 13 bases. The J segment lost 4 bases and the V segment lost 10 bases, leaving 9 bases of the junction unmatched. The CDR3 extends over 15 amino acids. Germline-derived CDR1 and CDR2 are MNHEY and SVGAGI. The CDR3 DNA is TGTGCCATAGGACCGACTAGCGGGGGGTCAGAGACCCAGTACTTC. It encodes CAIGPTSGGSETQYF.

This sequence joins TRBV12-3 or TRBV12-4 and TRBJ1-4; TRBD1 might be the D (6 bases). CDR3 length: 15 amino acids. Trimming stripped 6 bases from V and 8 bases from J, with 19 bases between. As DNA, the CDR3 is TGTGCCAGCAGCAATCCACAGGGAGGACACGAAAAACTGTTTTTT. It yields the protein CASSNPQGGHEKLFF.

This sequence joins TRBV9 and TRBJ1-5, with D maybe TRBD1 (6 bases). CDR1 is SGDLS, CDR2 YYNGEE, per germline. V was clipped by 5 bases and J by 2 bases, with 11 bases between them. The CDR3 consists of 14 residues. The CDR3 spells CASRPGEGNQPQHF. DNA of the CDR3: TGTGCCAGCAGACCAGGGGAGGGCAATCAGCCCCAGCATTTT. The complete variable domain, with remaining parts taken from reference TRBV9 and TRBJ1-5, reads DSGVTQTPKHLITATGQRVTLRCSPRSGDLSVYWYQQSLDQGLQFLIQYYNGEERAKGNILERFSAQQFPDLHSELNLSSLELGDSALYFCASRPGEGNQPQHFGDGTRLSIL.